The entry below describes one TCR beta chain. Its antigen is unknown. It has no much larger one-base neighbor in the sample; base qualities were not kept. This record belongs to a study of blood T cell repertoires in COVID-19 (dated by TCRdb to about 2020). Broadly, across the study: The collaborator samples originated in the United States, Italy and Spain and spanned the acute and convalescent phases of COVID-19. The prospective study material was composed of cDNA or gDNA derived from T cells, B-cell-depleted T cells, or PBMCs. The dataset comprised deeply sampled blood TCRbeta repertoires from subjects exposed to, actively infected with, or recovered from COVID-19. A freely available public database, intended as a resource for researchers studying the immune response to SARS-CoV-2, is where the repertoires were released. The samples were drawn from two sources: the first 160 participants of the ongoing ImmuneRACE study, and 1,200 or so subjects contributed by 6 global collaborators. A de-identified subject ID, COVID-19 status, age in years and sex were almost always included in the sample metadata. Where HLA class I and class II types were available, the types were taken from metadata supplied by the sample provider, not from assay-based typing. What the study reported, not specific to this receptor: Clinical and demographic metadata were provided uncurated, with the amount varying by source and participant.

The CDR3 runs 13 residues from the cysteine to the phenylalanine. Kept here is only the CDR3 DNA, which spans 39 bases and is read in frame from base 1. Relative to germline, V is 5 bases shorter and J is 4 bases shorter, with 9 bases between their ends. CDR1 and CDR2 were assigned from the germline V gene (reference sequence) as MNHEY and SMNVEV. TCRbeta CDR3 regions were amplified from genomic DNA using the immunoSEQ Assay, a bias-controlled multiplex PCR. Regarding the original processing steps: Within the assay, amplification of reference gene primers was used to estimate how many nucleated cells each sample contained. To quantify the absolute abundance of each unique TCRbeta CDR3 rearrangement, sequence reads were collapsed and filtered. For each sample, productive Simpson clonality was calculated as the square root of Simpson's diversity index over productive rearrangements. In TCRdb, the immuneACCESS table is reduced to in-frame sequences with V and J assigned. These tables do not hold every clone; where another copy was compared, an unresolved V gene accounts for under half, and the others remain unexplained. V and J calls plus clone size are reproduced from that table; the DNA served to infer D and trimming. This sample holds about 120,000 clones; about 88% were observed only once. The ten largest make up 6.5% to 10% of the sample.

Samples from volunteer blood donors who had recovered from COVID-19 were contributed by a second Seattle source. Collaborating institutions collected whole blood in K2EDTA tubes following their own protocols. For TCRbeta analysis, collaborators shipped samples in one of three forms: frozen whole blood, isolated PBMCs, or DNA extracted from either of those sample types. Specimen: peripheral blood. The sequence was obtained from a woman in her sixties or seventies who had recovered from COVID-19. This sequence uses TRBV27 and TRBJ2-1; matching of 6 bases hints at TRBD2 as the D gene. CDR3 region: CASSAGTYNEQFF. The base sequence is TGTGCCAGCAGTGCCGGGACTTACAATGAGCAGTTCTTC.